This T cell receptor (beta chain) originates from a study of blood T cell repertoires in COVID-19 (TCRdb year 2020). Concerning the study at large: The collaborator samples originated in the United States, Italy and Spain and spanned the acute and convalescent phases of COVID-19. Where available, HLA class I and class II types were obtained from metadata supplied by the sample provider rather than from assay-based typing. Samples came from the ongoing ImmuneRACE study (first 160 participants) plus 1,254 subjects from 6 global collaborators. Nearly every sample came with metadata listing a de-identified subject ID, COVID-19 status, age in years and sex. The prospective study material was composed of cDNA or gDNA derived from T cells, B-cell-depleted T cells, or PBMCs. A freely available public database, intended as a resource for researchers studying the immune response to SARS-CoV-2, is where the repertoires were released. The dataset comprised deeply sampled blood TCRbeta repertoires from subjects exposed to, actively infected with, or recovered from COVID-19.

Concerning this clone: Its antigen is still unknown. The input lacks base qualities; no much larger clone sits a single base away.

Each collaborating institution followed its own protocols to collect whole blood in K2EDTA tubes. For TCRbeta analysis, collaborators shipped samples as frozen whole blood, isolated PBMCs, or DNA extracted from either of those sample types. The germline V gene (reference sequence) supplies CDR1 LNHDA and CDR2 SQIVND. Its CDR3 holds 14 amino acids, cysteine through phenylalanine. Solely the CDR3 DNA is kept, with 42 bases framed from the first base. Cut back by 3 bases and 8 bases, the V and J ends lie 13 bases apart. Results and caveats for the whole study, not just this receptor: The amount of clinical and demographic metadata varied by source and participant and was provided uncurated.

TCRbeta CDR3 regions were amplified from genomic DNA by means of the immunoSEQ Assay, a bias-controlled multiplex PCR. The original methods were these. Nucleated cell counts per sample were estimated from amplification of reference gene primers within the assay. To quantify the absolute abundance of each unique TCRbeta CDR3 rearrangement, sequence reads were collapsed and filtered. Productive Simpson clonality was computed per sample as the square root of Simpson's diversity index over productive rearrangements. TCRdb stores this immuneACCESS table with in-frame sequences only. Part of the clones is absent; in the studies checked, under half of the shortfall reflects unresolved V genes, and no reason is known for the rest. V, J and clone size are those of that table, while D and trimming were read from the DNA. The sample table holds 130,000 to 150,000 clones, of which 80% to 90% were seen once. The biggest ten clones account for around 2.5% of the sample.

The source material was peripheral blood. The sequence was obtained from a human donor with acute or convalescent COVID-19. The donor label of this sample is uncertain. The chain was built from TRBV19 and TRBJ1-4, and the D gene may be TRBD1, 5 bases matching. For the CDR3, the sequence is CASSMVKGNEKLFF. Here is the DNA: TGTGCCAGTAGTATGGTGAAGGGGAACGAAAAACTGTTTTTT.